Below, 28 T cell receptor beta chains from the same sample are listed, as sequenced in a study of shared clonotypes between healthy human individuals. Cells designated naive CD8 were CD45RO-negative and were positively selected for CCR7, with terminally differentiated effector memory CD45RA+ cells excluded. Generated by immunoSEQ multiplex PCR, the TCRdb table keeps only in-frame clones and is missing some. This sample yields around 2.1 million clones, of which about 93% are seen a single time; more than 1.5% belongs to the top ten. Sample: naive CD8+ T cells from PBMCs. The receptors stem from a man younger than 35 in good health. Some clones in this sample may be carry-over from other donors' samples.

For the CDR3, the DNA is TGTGCCAGCACCCCTATTAGGAGTAGGTCCTACAATGAGCAGTTCTTC. Its protein is CASTPIRSRSYNEQFF. V is TRBV11-2 and J is TRBJ2-1; D remains ambiguous. CDR3 length equals 16 residues. The V gene's germline CDR1 is SGHAT and CDR2 FQNNGV. V was shortened by 7 bases and J by 1 base, with 17 bases between the two germline ends.

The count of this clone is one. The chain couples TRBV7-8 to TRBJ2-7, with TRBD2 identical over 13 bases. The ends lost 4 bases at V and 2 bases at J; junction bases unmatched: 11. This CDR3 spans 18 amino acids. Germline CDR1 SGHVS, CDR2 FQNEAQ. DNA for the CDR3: TGTGCCAGCAGCTCCGGACTAGCGGGGGCCCAATCCCCCTACGAGCAGTACTTC. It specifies CASSSGLAGAQSPYEQYF.

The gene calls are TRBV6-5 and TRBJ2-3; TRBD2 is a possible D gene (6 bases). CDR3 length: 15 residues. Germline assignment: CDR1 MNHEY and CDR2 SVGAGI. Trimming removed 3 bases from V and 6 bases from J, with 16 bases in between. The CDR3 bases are TGTGCCAGCAGTTATGGTAGAACTGGAGGGGATACGCAGTATTTT. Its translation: CASSYGRTGGDTQYF.

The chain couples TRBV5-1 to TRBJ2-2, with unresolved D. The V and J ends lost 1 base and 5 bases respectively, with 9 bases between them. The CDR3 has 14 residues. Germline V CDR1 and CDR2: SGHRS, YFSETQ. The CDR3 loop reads CASSLRQMTGELFF. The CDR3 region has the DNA TGCGCCAGCAGCTTGAGGCAGATGACCGGGGAGCTGTTTTTT.

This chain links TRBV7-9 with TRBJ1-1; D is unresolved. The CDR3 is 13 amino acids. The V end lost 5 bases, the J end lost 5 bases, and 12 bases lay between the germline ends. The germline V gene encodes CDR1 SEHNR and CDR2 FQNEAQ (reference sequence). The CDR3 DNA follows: TGTGCCAGCAGCCCTGGCTGGGGTACTGAAGCTTTCTTT. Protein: CASSPGWGTEAFF. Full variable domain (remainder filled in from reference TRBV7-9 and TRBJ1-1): DTGVSQNPRHKITKRGQNVTFRCDPISEHNRLYWYRQTLGQGPEFLTYFQNEAQLEKSRLLSDRFSAERPKGSFSTLEIQRTEQGDSAMYLCASSPGWGTEAFFGQGTRLTVV.

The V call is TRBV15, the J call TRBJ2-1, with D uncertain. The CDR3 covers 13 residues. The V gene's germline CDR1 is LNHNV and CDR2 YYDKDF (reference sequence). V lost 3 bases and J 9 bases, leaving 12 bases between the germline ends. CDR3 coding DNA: TGTGCCACCAGCAGGGAAGCGAAGACTGAGCAGTTCTTC. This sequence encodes CATSREAKTEQFF.

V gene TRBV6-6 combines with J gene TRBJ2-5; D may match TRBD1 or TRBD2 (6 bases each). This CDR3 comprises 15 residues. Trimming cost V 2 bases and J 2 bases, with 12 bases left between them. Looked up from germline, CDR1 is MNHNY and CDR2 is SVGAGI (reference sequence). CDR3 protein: CASSYPGDTQETQYF. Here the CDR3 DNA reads TGTGCCAGCAGTTACCCGGGGGACACTCAAGAGACCCAGTACTTC.

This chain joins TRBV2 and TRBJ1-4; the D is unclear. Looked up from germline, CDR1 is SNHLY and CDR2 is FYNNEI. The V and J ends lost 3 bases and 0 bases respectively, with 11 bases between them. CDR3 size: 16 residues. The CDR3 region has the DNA TGTGCCAGCAGTGATGGGCAGTTCACAACTAATGAAAAACTGTTTTTT. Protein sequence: CASSDGQFTTNEKLFF.

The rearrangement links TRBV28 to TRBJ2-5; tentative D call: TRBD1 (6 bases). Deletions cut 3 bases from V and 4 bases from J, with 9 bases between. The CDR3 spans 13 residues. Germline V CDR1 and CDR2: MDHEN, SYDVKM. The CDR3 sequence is CASSLIRGETQYF. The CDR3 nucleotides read TGTGCCAGCAGTTTGATCAGGGGAGAGACCCAGTACTTC.

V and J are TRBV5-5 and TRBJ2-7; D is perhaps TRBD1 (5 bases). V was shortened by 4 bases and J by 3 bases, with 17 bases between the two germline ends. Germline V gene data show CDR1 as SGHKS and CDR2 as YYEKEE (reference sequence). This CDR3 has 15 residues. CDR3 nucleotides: TGTGCCAGCAGCCCTCAACAGGTGCACCTCTACGAGCAGTACTTC. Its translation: CASSPQQVHLYEQYF.

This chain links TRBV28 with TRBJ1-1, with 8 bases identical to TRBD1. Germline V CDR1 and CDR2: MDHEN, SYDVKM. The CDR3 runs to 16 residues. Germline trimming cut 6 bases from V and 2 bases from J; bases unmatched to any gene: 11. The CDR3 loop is CASSRQGATINTEAFF. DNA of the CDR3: TGTGCCAGCAGCCGCCAGGGGGCGACAATAAACACTGAAGCTTTCTTT.

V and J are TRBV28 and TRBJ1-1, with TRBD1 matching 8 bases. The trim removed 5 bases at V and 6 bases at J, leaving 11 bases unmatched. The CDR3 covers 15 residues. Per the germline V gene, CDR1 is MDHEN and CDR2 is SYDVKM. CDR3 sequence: CASSTPDRGWSEAFF. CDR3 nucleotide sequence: TGTGCCAGCAGTACCCCCGACAGGGGATGGTCTGAAGCTTTCTTT.

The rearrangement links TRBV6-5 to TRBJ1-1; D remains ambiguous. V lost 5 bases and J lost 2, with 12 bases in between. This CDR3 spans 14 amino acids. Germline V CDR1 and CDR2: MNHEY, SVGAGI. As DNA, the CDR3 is TGTGCCAGCAGTGCGGAAGGAACCAACACTGAAGCTTTCTTT. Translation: CASSAEGTNTEAFF.

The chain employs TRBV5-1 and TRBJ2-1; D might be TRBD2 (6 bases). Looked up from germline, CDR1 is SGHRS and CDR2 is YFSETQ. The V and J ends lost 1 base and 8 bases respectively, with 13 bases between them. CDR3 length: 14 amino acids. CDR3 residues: CASSLLAVRDEQFF. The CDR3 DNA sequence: TGCGCCAGCAGCTTGTTAGCGGTTAGGGATGAGCAGTTCTTC.

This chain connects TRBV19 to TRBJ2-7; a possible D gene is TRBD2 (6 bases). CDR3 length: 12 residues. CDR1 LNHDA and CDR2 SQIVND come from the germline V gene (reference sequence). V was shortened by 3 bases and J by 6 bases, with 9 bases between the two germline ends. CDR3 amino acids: CASSIHSGEQYF. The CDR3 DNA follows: TGTGCCAGTAGTATCCATAGCGGCGAGCAGTACTTC. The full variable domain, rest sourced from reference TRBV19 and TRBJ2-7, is DGGITQSPKYLFRKEGQNVTLSCEQNLNHDAMYWYRQDPGQGLRLIYYSQIVNDFQKGDIAEGYSVSREKKESFPLTVTSAQKNPTAFYLCASSIHSGEQYFGPGTRLTVT.

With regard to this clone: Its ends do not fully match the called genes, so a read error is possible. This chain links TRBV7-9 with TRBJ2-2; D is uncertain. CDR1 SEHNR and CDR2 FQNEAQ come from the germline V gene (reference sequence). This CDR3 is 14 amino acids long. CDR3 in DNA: TGCGCCAGCAGCCACAAAAGGTCCACCGGGGAGCTGTTTTTT. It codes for CASSHKRSTGELFF.

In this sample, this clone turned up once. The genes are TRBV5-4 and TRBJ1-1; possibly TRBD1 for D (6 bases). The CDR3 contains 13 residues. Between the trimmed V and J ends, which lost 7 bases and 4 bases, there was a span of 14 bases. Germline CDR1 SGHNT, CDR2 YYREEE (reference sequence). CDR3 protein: CASLSLGATEAFF. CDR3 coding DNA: TGTGCCAGCCTAAGCTTGGGGGCCACTGAAGCTTTCTTT.

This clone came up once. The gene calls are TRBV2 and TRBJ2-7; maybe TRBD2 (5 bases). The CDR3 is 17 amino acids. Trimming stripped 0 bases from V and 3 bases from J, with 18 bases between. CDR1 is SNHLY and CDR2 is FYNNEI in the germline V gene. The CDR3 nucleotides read TGTGCCAGCAGTGAAGCGCTTCAGGAGGTCTACGACTACGAGCAGTACTTC. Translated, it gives CASSEALQEVYDYEQYF.

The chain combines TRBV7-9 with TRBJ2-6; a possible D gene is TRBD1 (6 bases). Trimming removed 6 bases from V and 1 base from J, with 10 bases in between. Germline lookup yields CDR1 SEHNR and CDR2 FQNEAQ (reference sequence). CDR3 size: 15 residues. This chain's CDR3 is CASRPQGSGANVLTF. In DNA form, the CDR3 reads TGTGCCAGCAGGCCACAGGGATCTGGGGCCAACGTCCTGACTTTC.

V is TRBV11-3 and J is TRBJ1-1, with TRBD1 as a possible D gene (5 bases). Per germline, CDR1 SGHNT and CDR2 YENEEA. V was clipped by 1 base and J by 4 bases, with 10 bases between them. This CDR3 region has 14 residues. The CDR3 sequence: CASSLGGETTEAFF. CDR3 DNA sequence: TGTGCCAGCAGCTTAGGAGGGGAGACCACTGAAGCTTTCTTT.

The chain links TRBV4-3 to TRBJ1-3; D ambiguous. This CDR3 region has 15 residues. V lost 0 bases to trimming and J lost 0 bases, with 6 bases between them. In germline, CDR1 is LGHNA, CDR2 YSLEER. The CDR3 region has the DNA TGCGCCAGCAGCCAAGATCTGACCTCTGGAAACACCATATATTTT. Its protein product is CASSQDLTSGNTIYF.

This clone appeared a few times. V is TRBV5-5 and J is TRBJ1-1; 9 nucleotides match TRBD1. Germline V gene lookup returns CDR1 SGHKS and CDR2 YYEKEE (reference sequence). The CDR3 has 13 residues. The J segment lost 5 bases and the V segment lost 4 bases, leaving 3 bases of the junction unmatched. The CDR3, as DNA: TGTGCCAGCAGCCTCGGGACAGGGACTGAAGCTTTCTTT. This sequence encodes CASSLGTGTEAFF.

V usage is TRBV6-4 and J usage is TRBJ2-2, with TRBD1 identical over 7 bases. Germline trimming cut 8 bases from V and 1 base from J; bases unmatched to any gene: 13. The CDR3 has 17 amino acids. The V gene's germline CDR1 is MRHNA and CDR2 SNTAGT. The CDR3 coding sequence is TGTGCCAGCCCACCTCCCCCCGGGACAGAGAACACCGGGGAGCTGTTTTTT. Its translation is CASPPPPGTENTGELFF.

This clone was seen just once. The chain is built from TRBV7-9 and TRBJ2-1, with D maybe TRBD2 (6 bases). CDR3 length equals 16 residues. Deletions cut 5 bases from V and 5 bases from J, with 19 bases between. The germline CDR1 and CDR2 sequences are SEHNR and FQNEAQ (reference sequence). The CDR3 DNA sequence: TGTGCCAGCAGCCCCGATCGGGTAGCGGATCACAATGAGCAGTTCTTC. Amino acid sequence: CASSPDRVADHNEQFF.

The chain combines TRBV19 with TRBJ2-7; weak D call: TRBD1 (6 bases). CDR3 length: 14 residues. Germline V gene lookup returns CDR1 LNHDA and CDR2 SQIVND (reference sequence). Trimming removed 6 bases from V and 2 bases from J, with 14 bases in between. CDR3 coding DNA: TGTGCCAGTAGCCCCTACAGGGACACCTACGAGCAGTACTTC. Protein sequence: CASSPYRDTYEQYF.

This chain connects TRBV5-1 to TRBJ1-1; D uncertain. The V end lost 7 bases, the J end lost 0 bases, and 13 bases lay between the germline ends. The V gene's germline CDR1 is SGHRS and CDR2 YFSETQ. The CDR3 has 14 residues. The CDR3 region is CASGWTGMNTEAFF. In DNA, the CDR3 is TGCGCCAGCGGATGGACGGGTATGAACACTGAAGCTTTCTTT.

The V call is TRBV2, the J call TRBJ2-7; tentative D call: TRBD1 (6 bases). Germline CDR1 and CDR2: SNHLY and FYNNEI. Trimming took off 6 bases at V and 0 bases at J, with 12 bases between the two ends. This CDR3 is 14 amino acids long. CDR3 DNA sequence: TGTGCCAGCAGGGACAGATTGAGCTCCTACGAGCAGTACTTC. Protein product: CASRDRLSSYEQYF.

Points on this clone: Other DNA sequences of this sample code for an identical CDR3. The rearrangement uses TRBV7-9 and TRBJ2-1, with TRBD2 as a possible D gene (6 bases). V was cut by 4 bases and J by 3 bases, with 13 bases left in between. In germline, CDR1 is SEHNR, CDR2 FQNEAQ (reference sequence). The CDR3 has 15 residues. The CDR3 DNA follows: TGTGCCAGCAGCTCAACTACCGGGAGCTACAATGAGCAGTTCTTC. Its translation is CASSSTTGSYNEQFF.